This TCR beta chain was sequenced for a study of PD-1 blockade in mismatch repair-deficient tumors. Sequencing was performed with immunoSEQ multiplex PCR; in TCRdb, only in-frame clones are kept and a portion is missing. The table includes some 120,000 clones, about 88% detected once. The sequences come from peripheral blood, collected approximately 69 weeks after starting pembrolizumab. This receptor was identified in an adult with mismatch repair-deficient cancer.

CDR3 loop: CASSLGLLTAFF. CDR3 nucleotides: TGTGCCAGCTCACTCGGGCTCCTAACGGCTTTCTTT. The chain links TRBV25-1 to TRBJ1-1; D ambiguous. The V gene lost 8 bases and the J gene lost 11 bases, with 18 bases spanning the gap. The CDR3 covers 12 residues. The germline V gene has CDR1 MGHDK and CDR2 SYGVNS.